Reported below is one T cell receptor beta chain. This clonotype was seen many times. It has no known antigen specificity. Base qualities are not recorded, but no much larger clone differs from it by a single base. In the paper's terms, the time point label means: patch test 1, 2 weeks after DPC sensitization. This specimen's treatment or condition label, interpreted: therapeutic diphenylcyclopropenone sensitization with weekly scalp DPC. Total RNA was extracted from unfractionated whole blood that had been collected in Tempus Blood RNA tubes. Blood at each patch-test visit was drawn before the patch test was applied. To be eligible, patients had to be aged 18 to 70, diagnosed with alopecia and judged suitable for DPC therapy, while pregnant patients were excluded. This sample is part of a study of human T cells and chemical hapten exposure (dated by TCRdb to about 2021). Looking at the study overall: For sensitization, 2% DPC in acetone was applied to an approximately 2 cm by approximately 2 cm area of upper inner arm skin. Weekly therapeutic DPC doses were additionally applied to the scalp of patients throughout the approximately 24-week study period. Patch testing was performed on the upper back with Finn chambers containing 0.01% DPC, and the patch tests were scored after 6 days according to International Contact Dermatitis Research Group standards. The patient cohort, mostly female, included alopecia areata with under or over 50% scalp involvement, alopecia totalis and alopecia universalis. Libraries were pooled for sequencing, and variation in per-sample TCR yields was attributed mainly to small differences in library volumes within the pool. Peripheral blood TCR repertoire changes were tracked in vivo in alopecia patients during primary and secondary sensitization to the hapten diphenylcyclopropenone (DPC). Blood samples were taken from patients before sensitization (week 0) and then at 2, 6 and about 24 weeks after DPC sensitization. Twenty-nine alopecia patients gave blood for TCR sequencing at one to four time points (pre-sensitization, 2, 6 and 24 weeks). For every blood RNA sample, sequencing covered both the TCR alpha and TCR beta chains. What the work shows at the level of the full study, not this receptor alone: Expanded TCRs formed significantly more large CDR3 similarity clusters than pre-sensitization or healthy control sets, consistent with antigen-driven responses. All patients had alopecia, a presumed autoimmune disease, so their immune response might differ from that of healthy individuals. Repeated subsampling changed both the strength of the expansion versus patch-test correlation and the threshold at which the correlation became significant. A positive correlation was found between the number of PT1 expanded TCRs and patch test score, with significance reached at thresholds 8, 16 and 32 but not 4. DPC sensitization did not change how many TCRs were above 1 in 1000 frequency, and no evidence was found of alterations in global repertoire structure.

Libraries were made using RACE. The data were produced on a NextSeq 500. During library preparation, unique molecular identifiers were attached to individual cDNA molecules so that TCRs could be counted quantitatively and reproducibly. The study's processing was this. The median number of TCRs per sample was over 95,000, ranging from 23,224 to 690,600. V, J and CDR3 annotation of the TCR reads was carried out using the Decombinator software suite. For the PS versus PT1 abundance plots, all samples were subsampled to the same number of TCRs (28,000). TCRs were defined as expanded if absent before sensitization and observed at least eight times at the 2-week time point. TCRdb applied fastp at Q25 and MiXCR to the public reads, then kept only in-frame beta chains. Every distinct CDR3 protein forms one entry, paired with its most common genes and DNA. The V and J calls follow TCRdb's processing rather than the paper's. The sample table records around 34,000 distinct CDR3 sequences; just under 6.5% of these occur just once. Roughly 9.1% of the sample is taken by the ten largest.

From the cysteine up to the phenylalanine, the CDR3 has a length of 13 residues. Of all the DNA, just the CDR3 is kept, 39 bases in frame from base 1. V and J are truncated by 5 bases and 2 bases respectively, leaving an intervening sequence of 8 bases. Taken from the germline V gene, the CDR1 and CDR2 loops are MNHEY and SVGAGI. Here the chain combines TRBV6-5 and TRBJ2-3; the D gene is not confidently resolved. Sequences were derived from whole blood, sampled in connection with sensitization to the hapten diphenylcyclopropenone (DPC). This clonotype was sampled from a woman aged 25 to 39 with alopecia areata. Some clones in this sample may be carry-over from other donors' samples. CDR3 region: CASSAHSTDTQYF. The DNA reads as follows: TGTGCCAGCAGTGCGCACTCCACAGATACGCAGTATTTT.